Listed below are T cell receptor beta chains from one sample, sequenced in a study of blood T cells in healthy people across ages. TCRdb re-called the 5' RACE reads with MiXCR, one entry per CDR3 protein. The sample holds roughly 1.5 million distinct CDR3 sequences, approximately 43% seen once. The sequenced sample was blood. All receptors derive from a woman aged 18-29 years in good health. Both conserved end residues are part of each CDR3. The D gene is left open where the match is weak. Rows give clone size only sometimes, using once, few, many, or a class for an expanded clone.

J | D | size | V | CDR3 | DNA
TRBJ1-1 | NA | NA | TRBV25-1 | CASSEPGPYPEAFF | TGTGCCAGCAGTGAGCCAGGGCCCTACCCTGAAGCTTTCTTT
TRBJ1-1 | NA | NA | TRBV5-1 | CASSLAGGAFF | TGCGCCAGCAGCTTGGCCGGGGGAGCTTTCTTT
TRBJ2-1 | NA | many | TRBV5-1 | CASSLRPPSDEQFF | TGCGCCAGCAGCTTGCGACCGCCCTCTGATGAGCAGTTCTTC
TRBJ2-5 | NA | few | TRBV7-9 | CASSDAVRLPTQYF | TGTGCCAGCAGCGATGCCGTGAGACTACCTACCCAGTACTTC
TRBJ2-1 | NA | NA | TRBV12-3/TRBV12-4 | CASGAGQFF | TGTGCCAGCGGAGCGGGGCAGTTCTTC
TRBJ2-7 | TRBD2 | few | TRBV20-1 | CSARAQSGSGYEQYF | TGCAGTGCTAGAGCGCAGAGCGGGAGCGGGTACGAGCAGTACTTC
TRBJ2-6 | NA | NA | TRBV4-3 | CAGSQGSTGANVLTF | TGCGCCGGCAGCCAAGGTAGCACTGGGGCCAACGTCCTGACTTTC
TRBJ2-1 | NA | NA | TRBV11-2 | CASSLRGRQGYNEQFF | TGTGCCAGCAGCTTGCGAGGAAGGCAGGGATACAATGAGCAGTTCTTC
TRBJ2-3 | NA | NA | TRBV4-1 | CASSQEGTVRDTQYF | TGCGCCAGCAGCCAAGAAGGCACGGTCCGAGATACGCAGTATTTT
TRBJ1-2 | NA | few | TRBV12-3/TRBV12-4 | CASSLRQGIGVSGYTF | TGTGCCAGCAGTTTAAGGCAGGGAATCGGCGTAAGTGGCTACACCTTC
TRBJ2-7 | NA | NA | TRBV10-3 | CAISEGILYEQYF | TGTGCCATCAGTGAAGGGATACTCTACGAGCAGTACTTC
TRBJ2-2 | NA | NA | TRBV25-1 | CASSQGVGELFF | TGTGCCAGCAGCCAAGGGGTCGGGGAGCTGTTTTTT
TRBJ1-4 | TRBD1 | many | TRBV10-3 | CAISESGTGHEKLFF | TGTGCCATCAGTGAGTCCGGGACAGGGCATGAAAAACTGTTTTTT
TRBJ1-2 | NA | NA | TRBV29-1 | CSARGFDGYTF | TGCAGCGCGCGGGGTTTTGATGGCTACACCTTC
TRBJ2-1 | TRBD1 | few | TRBV6-2/TRBV6-3 | CASSYKRWTGGRNEQFF | TGTGCCAGCTCCTATAAACGATGGACAGGGGGTAGGAATGAGCAGTTCTTC
TRBJ1-1 | NA | many | TRBV6-5 | CASSYPTGSAFF | TGTGCCAGCAGTTACCCAACAGGGTCAGCTTTCTTT
TRBJ2-3 | NA | NA | TRBV20-1 | CSARIGSSTDTQYF | TGCAGTGCTAGAATCGGGAGTAGCACAGATACGCAGTATTTT
TRBJ2-1 | TRBD2 | NA | TRBV7-9 | CASSLVIAGVNEQFF | TGTGCCAGCAGCTTAGTTATAGCGGGCGTAAATGAGCAGTTCTTC
TRBJ1-6 | NA | few | TRBV6-5 | CASSRTEDYNSPLHF | TGTGCCAGCAGTCGGACGGAGGATTATAATTCACCCCTCCACTTT
TRBJ2-7 | NA | NA | TRBV6-5 | CASIYTSRWDEQYF | TGTGCCAGCATTTACACTAGCCGGTGGGACGAGCAGTACTTC
TRBJ2-7 | NA | NA | TRBV14 | CASSRLPGTYEQYF | TGTGCCAGCAGCCGACTACCAGGGACCTACGAGCAGTACTTC
TRBJ2-3 | TRBD1 | NA | TRBV14 | CASSQKGQADTQYF | TGTGCCAGCAGCCAAAAGGGACAGGCAGATACGCAGTATTTT
TRBJ2-1 | TRBD2 | NA | TRBV11-2 | CASSRTSGGAFEQFF | TGTGCCAGCAGCCGGACTAGCGGGGGGGCGTTTGAGCAGTTCTTC
TRBJ2-7 | NA | NA | TRBV30 | CAGRLAYEQYF | TGTGCCGGGAGATTGGCCTACGAGCAGTACTTC
TRBJ2-4 | NA | few | TRBV20-1 | CSAGRDGKNIQYF | TGCAGTGCTGGCCGGGACGGAAAAAACATTCAGTACTTC
TRBJ2-5 | NA | NA | TRBV29-1 | CSVENRAARETQYF | TGCAGCGTTGAAAACCGGGCAGCCCGAGAGACCCAGTACTTC
TRBJ2-7 | NA | few | TRBV10-3 | CAISGGVGSAYYEQYF | TGTGCCATCAGTGGGGGGGTAGGGTCCGCTTACTACGAGCAGTACTTC
TRBJ1-1 | TRBD1 | NA | TRBV12-5 | CASGLPRTGVLNTEAFF | TGTGCTAGTGGTTTGCCCCGGACAGGGGTCTTGAACACTGAAGCTTTCTTT
TRBJ1-2 | NA | few | TRBV29-1 | CSVRQPNYGYTF | TGCAGCGTTCGACAGCCCAACTATGGCTACACCTTC
TRBJ2-7 | NA | few | TRBV5-1 | CASSSGRLTSYEQYF | TGCGCCAGCAGTAGTGGAAGACTTACCTCCTACGAGCAGTACTTC
TRBJ1-2 | NA | NA | TRBV11-2 | CASSSVRGNYGYTF | TGTGCCAGCAGCTCTGTGAGGGGTAACTATGGCTACACCTTC
TRBJ1-1 | TRBD1 | NA | TRBV20-1 | CSASPQTGVNTEAFF | TGCAGTGCTAGTCCCCAGACAGGGGTTAACACTGAAGCTTTCTTT
TRBJ1-2 | TRBD1 | NA | TRBV13 | CASSFRTGDPGNYGYTF | TGTGCCAGCAGCTTTCGGACAGGGGATCCGGGCAACTATGGCTACACCTTC
TRBJ2-3 | TRBD1 | NA | TRBV20-1 | CSAKGQGEHTQYF | TGCAGTGCTAAGGGACAGGGGGAACATACGCAGTATTTT
TRBJ2-2 | TRBD2 | NA | TRBV7-9 | CASSFPGGPNTGELFF | TGTGCCAGCAGCTTCCCGGGGGGGCCGAACACCGGGGAGCTGTTTTTT
TRBJ1-6 | NA | few | TRBV4-3 | CASSQEDYSPLHF | TGCGCCAGCAGCCAAGAAGACTATTCACCCCTCCACTTT
TRBJ2-5 | TRBD2 | NA | TRBV20-1 | CSARSGGAEETQYF | TGCAGTGCTCGAAGCGGGGGGGCCGAAGAGACCCAGTACTTC
TRBJ2-1 | TRBD2 | many | TRBV29-1 | CSVSTSGIDEQFF | TGCAGCGTTTCTACTAGCGGGATCGATGAGCAGTTCTTC
TRBJ2-5 | NA | few | TRBV7-9 | CASSLVPGVIYEQYF | TGTGCCAGCAGCTTAGTCCCAGGGGTTATTTATGAGCAGTACTTC
TRBJ1-2 | TRBD1 | NA | TRBV18 | CASSTGTELSANYGYTF | TGTGCCAGCTCAACAGGGACAGAGCTATCTGCCAACTATGGCTACACCTTC
TRBJ1-1 | TRBD1 | few | TRBV10-3 | CAISDSTGGSTEAFF | TGTGCCATCAGTGACTCAACAGGGGGAAGCACTGAAGCTTTCTTT
TRBJ2-1 | NA | NA | TRBV5-1 | CASSIVPGNEQFF | TGCGCCAGCAGCATAGTACCGGGTAATGAGCAGTTCTTC